This TCR beta chain was identified in a study of cytotoxic CD8 clonotypes in ibrutinib-treated CLL. Study-level background: There were, on average, over 250,000 productive templates and over 80,000 productive rearrangements per sample. General observations from the study: Before falling back toward baseline at progression, clonality had risen at the time of ibrutinib response.

Germline loops: CDR1 SGHVS, CDR2 FQNEAQ. The V end lost 1 base, the J end lost 5 bases, and 16 bases lay between the germline ends. The CDR3 totals 16 residues. In the case of this clone: Its antigen is undetermined.

Deep sequencing aimed at 1 in 200,000 to 1 in 1 million T cells' resolution. Sequencing was performed with immunoSEQ multiplex PCR; in TCRdb, only in-frame clones are kept and a portion is missing. The data hold about 200,000 clones, with around 70% observed a single time. J is TRBJ2-3 and V is TRBV7-8; D is uncertain. This TCR derives from a human donor with chronic lymphocytic leukemia. Material: PBMCs, obtained after 12 months of ibrutinib treatment. CDR3 nucleotides: TGTGCCAGCAGCTTAGAGTTGCTGGGATCTCTAGATACGCAGTATTTT. This gives the protein CASSLELLGSLDTQYF.